Below, one TCR beta chain is given with its context. The data belong to a study of cytotoxic CD8 clonotypes in ibrutinib-treated CLL. Assay: immunoSEQ multiplex PCR; the TCRdb copy retains only in-frame clones and omits some. Of about 130,000 clones listed, approximately 85% are singletons. Germline V gene lookup returns CDR1 LNHDA and CDR2 SQIVND (reference sequence). This CDR3 comprises 10 residues. Trimming took 7 bases from V and 7 from J, leaving 6 bases between them. The chain uses TRBV19 and TRBJ2-3, with D unclear. Sequencing was performed on PBMCs, taken after 24 months of ibrutinib treatment. This TCR was sampled from a human donor with chronic lymphocytic leukemia. In DNA form, the CDR3 reads TGTGCCAGTACCAAGTATACGCAGTATTTT. It encodes CASTKYTQYF.